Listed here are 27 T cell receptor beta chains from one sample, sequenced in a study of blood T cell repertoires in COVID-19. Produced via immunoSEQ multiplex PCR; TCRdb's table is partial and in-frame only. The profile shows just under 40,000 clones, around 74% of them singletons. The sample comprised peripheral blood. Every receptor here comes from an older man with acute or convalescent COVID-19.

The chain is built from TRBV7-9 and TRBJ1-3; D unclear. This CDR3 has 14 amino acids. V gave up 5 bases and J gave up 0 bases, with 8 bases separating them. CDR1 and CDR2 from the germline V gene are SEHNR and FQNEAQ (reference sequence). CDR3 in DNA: TGTGCCAGCAGCCCGGCGGTCTCTGGAAACACCATATATTTT. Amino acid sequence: CASSPAVSGNTIYF.

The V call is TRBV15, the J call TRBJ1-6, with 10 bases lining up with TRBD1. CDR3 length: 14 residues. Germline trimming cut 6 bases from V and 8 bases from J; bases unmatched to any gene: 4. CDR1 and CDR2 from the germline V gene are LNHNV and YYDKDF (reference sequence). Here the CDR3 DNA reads TGTGCCACCAGTCCGGGACAGGGGTATTCACCCCTCCACTTT. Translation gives CATSPGQGYSPLHF.

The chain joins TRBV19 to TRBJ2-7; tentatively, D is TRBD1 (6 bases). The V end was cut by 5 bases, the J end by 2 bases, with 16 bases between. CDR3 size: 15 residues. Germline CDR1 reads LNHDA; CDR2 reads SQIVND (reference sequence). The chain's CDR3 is CASSPTTGTPYEQYF. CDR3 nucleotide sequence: TGTGCCAGTAGTCCCACGACAGGAACTCCCTACGAGCAGTACTTC.

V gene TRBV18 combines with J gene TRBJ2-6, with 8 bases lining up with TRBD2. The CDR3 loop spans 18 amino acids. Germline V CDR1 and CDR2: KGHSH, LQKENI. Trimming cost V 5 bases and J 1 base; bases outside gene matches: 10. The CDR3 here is CASSTGLARASGANVLTF. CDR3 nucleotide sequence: TGTGCCAGCTCAACCGGACTAGCCAGGGCTTCTGGGGCCAACGTCCTGACTTTC.

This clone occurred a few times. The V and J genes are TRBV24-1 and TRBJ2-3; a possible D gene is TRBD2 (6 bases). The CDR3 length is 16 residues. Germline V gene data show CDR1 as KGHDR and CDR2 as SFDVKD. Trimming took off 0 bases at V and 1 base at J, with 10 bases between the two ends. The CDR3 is CATSDLRGEGTDTQYF. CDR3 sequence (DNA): TGTGCCACCAGTGATTTGCGTGGGGAGGGCACAGATACGCAGTATTTT.

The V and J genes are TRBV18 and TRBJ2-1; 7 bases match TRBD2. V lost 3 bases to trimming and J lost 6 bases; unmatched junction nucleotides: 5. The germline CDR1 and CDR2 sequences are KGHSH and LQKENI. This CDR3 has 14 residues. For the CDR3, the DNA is TGTGCCAGCTCACCCACCCCGGGAGGCAATGAGCAGTTCTTC. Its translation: CASSPTPGGNEQFF.

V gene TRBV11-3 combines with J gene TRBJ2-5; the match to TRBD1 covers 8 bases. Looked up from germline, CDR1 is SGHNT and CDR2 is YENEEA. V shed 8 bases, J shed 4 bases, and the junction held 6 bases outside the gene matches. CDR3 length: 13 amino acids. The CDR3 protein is CASQGQGRETQYF. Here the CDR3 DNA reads TGTGCCAGCCAAGGACAGGGTAGAGAGACCCAGTACTTC.

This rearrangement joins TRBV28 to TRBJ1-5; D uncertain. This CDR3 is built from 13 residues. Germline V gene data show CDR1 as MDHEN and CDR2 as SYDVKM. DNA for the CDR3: TGTGCGCTAGGAGGTTATGGCAATCAGCCCCAGCATTTT. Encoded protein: CALGGYGNQPQHF.

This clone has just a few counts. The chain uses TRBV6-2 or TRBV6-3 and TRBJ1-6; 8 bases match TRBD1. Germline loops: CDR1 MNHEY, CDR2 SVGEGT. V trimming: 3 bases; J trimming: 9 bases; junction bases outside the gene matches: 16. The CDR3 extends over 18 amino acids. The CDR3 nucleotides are TGTGCCAGCAGTTATTACGAAAACGCCGACAGGGGCCGTTCACCCCTCCACTTT. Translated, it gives CASSYYENADRGRSPLHF.

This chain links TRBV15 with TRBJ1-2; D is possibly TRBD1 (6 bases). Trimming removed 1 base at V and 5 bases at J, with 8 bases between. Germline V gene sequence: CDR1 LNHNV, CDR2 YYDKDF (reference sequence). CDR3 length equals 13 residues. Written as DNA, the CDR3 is TGTGCCACCAGCAGAGGGGGGCAGTATGGCTACACCTTC. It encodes CATSRGGQYGYTF.

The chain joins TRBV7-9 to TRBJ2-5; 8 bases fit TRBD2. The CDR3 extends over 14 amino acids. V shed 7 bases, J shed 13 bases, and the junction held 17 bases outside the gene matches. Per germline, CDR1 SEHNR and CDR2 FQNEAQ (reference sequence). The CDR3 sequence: CASTPGGDPGPAYF. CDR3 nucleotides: TGTGCCAGCACCCCCGGGGGGGACCCGGGGCCGGCGTACTTC.

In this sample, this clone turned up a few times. The CDR3 here is CAISAIQGGGYTF. Here the CDR3 DNA reads TGTGCCATCAGTGCAATCCAGGGGGGAGGCTACACCTTC. The rearrangement uses TRBV10-3 and TRBJ1-2, with 7 bases matching TRBD1. The CDR3 has 13 amino acids. Unmatched junction bases numbered 7, after V lost 4 bases and J lost 8 bases. Looked up from germline, CDR1 is ENHRY and CDR2 is SYGVKD.

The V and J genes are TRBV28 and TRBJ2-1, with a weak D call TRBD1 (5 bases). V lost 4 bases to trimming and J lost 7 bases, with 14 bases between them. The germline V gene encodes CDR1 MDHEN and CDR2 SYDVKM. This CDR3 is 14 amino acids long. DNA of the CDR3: TGTGCCAGCAGTTATCAGGGCAGGTGGAATGAGCAGTTCTTC. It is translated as CASSYQGRWNEQFF.

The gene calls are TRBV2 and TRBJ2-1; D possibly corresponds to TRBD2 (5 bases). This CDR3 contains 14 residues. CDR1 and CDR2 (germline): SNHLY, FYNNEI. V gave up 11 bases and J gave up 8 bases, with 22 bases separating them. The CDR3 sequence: CAAPRALDGDEQFF. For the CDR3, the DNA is TGTGCCGCCCCACGGGCCTTAGACGGGGATGAGCAGTTCTTC. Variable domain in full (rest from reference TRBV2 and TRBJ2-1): EPEVTQTPSHQVTQMGQEVILRCVPISNHLYFYWYRQILGQKVEFLVSFYNNEISEKSEIFDDQFSVERPDGSNFTLKIRSTKLEDSAMYFCAAPRALDGDEQFFGPGTRLTVL.

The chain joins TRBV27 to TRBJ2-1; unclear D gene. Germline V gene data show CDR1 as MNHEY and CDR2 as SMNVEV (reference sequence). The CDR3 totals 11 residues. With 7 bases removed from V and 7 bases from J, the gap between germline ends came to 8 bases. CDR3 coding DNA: TGTGCCAGCACCTCAGTAAATGAGCAGTTCTTC. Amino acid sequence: CASTSVNEQFF.

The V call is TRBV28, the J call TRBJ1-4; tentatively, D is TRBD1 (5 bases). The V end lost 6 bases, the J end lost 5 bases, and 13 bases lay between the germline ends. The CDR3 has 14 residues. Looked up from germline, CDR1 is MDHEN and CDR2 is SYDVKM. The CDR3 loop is CASSPNRINEKLFF. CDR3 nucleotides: TGTGCCAGCAGCCCAAACAGGATCAATGAAAAACTGTTTTTT.

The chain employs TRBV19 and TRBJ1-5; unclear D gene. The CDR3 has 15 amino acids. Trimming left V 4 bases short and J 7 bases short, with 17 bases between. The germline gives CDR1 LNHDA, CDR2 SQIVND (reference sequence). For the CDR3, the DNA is TGTGCCAGTAGTACCACCTCCGGCGGAGGCCAGCCCCAGCATTTT. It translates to CASSTTSGGGQPQHF.

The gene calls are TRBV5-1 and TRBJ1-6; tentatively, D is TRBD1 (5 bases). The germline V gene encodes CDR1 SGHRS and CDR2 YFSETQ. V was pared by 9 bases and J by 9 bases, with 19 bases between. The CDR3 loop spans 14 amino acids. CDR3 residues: CATKRGERSSPLHF. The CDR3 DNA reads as TGCGCCACCAAGCGGGGGGAGAGGAGTTCACCCCTCCACTTT. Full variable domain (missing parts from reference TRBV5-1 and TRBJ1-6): KAGVTQTPRYLIKTRGQQVTLSCSPISGHRSVSWYQQTPGQGLQFLFEYFSETQRNKGNFPGRFSGRQFSNSRSEMNVSTLELGDSALYLCATKRGERSSPLHFGNGTRLTVT.

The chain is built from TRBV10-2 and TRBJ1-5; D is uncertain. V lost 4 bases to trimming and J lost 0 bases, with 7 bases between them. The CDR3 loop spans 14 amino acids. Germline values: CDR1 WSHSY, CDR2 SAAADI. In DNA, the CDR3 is TGCGCCAGCAGTGGGCAGAATAGCAATCAGCCCCAGCATTTT. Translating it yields CASSGQNSNQPQHF.

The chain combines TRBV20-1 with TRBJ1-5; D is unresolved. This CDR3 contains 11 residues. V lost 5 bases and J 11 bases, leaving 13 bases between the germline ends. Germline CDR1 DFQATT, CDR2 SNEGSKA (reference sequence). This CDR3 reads CSAVGLGAQHF. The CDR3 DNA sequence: TGCAGTGCTGTGGGCCTCGGGGCCCAGCATTTT.

The CDR3, as DNA: TGTGCCACCAGTAATAGAGGGGGTACAAGCACAGATACGCAGTATTTT. This encodes CATSNRGGTSTDTQYF. The V gene is TRBV24-1, the J gene TRBJ2-3, with D perhaps matching TRBD1 (6 bases). V was pared by 6 bases and J by 0 bases, with 15 bases between. The CDR3 sequence is 16 residues long. CDR1 is KGHDR, CDR2 SFDVKD, per germline.

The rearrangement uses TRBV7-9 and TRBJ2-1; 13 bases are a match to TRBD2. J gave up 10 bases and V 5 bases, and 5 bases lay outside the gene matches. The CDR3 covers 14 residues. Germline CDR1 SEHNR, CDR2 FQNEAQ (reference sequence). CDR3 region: CASSPGTSGNEQFF. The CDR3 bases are TGTGCCAGCAGCCCCGGGACTAGCGGGAACGAGCAGTTCTTC.

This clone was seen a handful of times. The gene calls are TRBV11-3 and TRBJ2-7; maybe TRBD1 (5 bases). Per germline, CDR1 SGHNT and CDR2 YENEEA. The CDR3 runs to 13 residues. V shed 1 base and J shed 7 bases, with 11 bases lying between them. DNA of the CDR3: TGTGCCAGCAGCTTAGGACACTCAGGGGAGCAGTACTTC. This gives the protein CASSLGHSGEQYF.

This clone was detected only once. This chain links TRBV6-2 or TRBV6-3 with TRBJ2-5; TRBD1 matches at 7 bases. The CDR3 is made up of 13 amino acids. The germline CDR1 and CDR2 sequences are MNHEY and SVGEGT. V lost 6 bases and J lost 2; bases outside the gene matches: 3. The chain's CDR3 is CASSPGQQETQYF. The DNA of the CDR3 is TGTGCCAGCAGCCCGGGACAGCAAGAGACCCAGTACTTC.

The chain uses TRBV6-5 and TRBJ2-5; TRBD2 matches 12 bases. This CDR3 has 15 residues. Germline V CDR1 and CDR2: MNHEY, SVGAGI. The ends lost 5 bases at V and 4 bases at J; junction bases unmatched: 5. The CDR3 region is CASSLAGGPGETQYF. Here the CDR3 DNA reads TGTGCCAGCAGTCTAGCGGGAGGGCCAGGAGAGACCCAGTACTTC.

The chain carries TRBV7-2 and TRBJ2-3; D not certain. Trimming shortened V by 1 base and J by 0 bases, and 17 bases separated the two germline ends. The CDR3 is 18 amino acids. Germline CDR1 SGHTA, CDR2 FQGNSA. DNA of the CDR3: TGTGCCAGCAGCTTAGAATCCGCAGGAAGTGCTAGCACAGATACGCAGTATTTT. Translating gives CASSLESAGSASTDTQYF.

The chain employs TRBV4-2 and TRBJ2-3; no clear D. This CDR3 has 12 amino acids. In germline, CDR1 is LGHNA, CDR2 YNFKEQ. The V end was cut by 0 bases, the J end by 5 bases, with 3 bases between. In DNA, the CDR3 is TGTGCCAGCAGCCAAGATCGAGATACGCAGTATTTT. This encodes CASSQDRDTQYF.